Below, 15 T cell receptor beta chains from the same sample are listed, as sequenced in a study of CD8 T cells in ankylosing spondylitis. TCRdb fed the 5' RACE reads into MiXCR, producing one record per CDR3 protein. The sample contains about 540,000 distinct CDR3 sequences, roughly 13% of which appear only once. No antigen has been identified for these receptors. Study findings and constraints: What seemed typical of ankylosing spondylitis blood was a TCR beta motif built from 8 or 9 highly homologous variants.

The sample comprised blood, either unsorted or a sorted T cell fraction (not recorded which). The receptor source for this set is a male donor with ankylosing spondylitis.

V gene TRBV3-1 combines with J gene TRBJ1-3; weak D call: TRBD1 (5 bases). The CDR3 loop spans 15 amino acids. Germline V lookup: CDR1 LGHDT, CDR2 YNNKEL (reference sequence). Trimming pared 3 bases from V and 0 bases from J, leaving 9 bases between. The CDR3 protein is CASSHDGGSGNTIYF. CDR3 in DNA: TGTGCCAGCAGCCATGACGGGGGCTCTGGAAACACCATATATTTT.

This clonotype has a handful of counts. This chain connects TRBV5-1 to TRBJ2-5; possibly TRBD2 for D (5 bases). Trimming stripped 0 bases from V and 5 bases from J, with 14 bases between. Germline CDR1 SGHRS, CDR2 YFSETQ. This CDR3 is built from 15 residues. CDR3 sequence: CASSLVPTSRETQYF. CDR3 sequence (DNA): TGCGCCAGCAGCTTGGTCCCTACTAGTAGGGAGACCCAGTACTTC.

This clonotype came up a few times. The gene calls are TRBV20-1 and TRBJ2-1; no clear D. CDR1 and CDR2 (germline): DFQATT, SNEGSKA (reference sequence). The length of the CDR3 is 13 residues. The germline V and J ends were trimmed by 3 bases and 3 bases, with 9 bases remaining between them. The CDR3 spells CSARESFYNEQFF. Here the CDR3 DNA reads TGCAGTGCTAGGGAGAGTTTCTACAATGAGCAGTTCTTC.

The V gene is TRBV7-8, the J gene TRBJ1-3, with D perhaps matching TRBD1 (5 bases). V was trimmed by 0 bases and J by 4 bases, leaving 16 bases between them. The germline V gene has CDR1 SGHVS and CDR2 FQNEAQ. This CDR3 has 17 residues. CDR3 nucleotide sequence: TGTGCCAGCAGCTTAGCGCCGTGGGGGGGTGACGGAAACACCATATATTTT. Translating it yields CASSLAPWGGDGNTIYF.

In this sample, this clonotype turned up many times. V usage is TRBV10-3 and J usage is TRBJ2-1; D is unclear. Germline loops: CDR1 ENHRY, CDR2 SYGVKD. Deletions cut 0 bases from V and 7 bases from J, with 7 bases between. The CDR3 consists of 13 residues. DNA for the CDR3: TGTGCCATCAGTGAGTCGAACGGGAATGAGCAGTTCTTC. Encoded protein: CAISESNGNEQFF.

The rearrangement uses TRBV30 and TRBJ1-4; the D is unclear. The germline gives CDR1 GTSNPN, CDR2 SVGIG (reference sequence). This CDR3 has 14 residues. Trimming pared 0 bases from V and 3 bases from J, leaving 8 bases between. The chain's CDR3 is CAWSVAGSNEKLFF. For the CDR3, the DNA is TGTGCCTGGAGTGTAGCGGGTTCTAATGAAAAACTGTTTTTT.

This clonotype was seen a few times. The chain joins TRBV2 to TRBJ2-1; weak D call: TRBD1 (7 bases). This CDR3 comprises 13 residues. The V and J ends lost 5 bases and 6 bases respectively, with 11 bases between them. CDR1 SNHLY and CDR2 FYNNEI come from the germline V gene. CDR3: CASSRQGLNEQFF. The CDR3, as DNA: TGTGCCAGCAGTCGACAGGGACTCAATGAGCAGTTCTTC.

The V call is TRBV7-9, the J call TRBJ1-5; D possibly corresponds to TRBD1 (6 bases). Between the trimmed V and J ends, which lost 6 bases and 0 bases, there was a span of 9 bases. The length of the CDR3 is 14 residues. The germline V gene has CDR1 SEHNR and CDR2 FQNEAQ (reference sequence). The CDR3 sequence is CASSRGNSNQPQHF. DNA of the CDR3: TGTGCCAGCAGTAGGGGGAATAGCAATCAGCCCCAGCATTTT.

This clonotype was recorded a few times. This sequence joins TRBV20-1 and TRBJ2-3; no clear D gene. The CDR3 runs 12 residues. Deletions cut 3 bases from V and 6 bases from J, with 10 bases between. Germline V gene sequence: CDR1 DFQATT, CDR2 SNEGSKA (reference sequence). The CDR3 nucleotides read TGCAGTGCTAGCCCCCCCGAGGATACGCAGTATTTT. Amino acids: CSASPPEDTQYF.

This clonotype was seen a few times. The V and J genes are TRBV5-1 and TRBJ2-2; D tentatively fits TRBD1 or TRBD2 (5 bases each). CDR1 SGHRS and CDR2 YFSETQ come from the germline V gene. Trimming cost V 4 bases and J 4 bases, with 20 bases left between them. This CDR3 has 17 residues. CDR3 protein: CASSIRREGLGTGELFF. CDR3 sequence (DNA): TGCGCCAGCAGCATCCGCCGCGAGGGGTTGGGCACCGGGGAGCTGTTTTTT. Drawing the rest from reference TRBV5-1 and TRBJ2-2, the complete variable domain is KAGVTQTPRYLIKTRGQQVTLSCSPISGHRSVSWYQQTPGQGLQFLFEYFSETQRNKGNFPGRFSGRQFSNSRSEMNVSTLELGDSALYLCASSIRREGLGTGELFFGEGSRLTVL.

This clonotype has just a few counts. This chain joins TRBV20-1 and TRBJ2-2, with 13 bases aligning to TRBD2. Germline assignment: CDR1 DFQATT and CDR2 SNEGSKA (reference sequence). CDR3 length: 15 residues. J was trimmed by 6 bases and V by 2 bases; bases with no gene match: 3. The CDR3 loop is CSARTSGRAAGELFF. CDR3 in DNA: TGCAGTGCTAGAACTAGCGGGAGGGCCGCCGGGGAGCTGTTTTTT.

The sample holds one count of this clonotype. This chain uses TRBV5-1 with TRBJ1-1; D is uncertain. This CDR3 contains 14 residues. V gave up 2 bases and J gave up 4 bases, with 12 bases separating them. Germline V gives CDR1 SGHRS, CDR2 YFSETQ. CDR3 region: CASSFSRAGTEAFF. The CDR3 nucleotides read TGCGCCAGCAGCTTTTCCCGGGCGGGCACTGAAGCTTTCTTT.

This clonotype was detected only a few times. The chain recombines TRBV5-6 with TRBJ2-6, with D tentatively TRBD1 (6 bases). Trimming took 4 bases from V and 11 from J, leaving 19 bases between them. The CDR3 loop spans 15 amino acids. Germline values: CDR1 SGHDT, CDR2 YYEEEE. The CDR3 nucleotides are TGTGCCAGCAGCAACCGGGGACAAGGGCTCCACGTCCTGACTTTC. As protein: CASSNRGQGLHVLTF.

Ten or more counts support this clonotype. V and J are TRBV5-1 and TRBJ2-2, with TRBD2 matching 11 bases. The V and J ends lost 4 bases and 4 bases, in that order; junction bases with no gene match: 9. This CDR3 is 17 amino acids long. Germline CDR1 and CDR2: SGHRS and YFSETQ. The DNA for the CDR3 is TGCGCCAGCAGCCGGAACCTAGCGGGGGGAAGCACCGGGGAGCTGTTTTTT. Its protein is CASSRNLAGGSTGELFF.

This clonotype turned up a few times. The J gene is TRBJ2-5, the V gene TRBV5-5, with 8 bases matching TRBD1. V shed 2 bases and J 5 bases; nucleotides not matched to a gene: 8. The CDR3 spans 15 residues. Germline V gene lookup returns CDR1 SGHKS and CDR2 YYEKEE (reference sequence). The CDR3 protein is CASSFRDRPGETQYF. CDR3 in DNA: TGTGCCAGCAGCTTCCGGGACAGGCCTGGGGAGACCCAGTACTTC. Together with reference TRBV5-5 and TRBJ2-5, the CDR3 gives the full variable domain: DAGVTQSPTHLIKTRGQQVTLRCSPISGHKSVSWYQQVLGQGPQFIFQYYEKEERGRGNFPDRFSARQFPNYSSELNVNALLLGDSALYLCASSFRDRPGETQYFGPGTRLLVL.